Listed below are T cell receptor beta chains from one sample, sequenced in a study of patients and donors after allogeneic stem cell transplantation. TCRdb ran MiXCR on the RT-PCR reads and lists one entry per CDR3 protein. The sample carries 8,000 to 9,500 distinct CDR3 sequences, roughly 4% recorded once. Material: blood, either unsorted or a sorted T cell fraction (not recorded which). The receptors were sampled from a human donor who was either an allogeneic HSCT recipient or a stem cell or donor lymphocyte infusion donor (not recorded which). It is not recorded whose cells these are; they may come from a transplant donor. CDR3s include the opening cysteine and the closing phenylalanine or tryptophan. Each record gives: J gene, V gene, D gene, clone size, CDR3 protein, CDR3 DNA. The D gene is left open where the match is weak. Rows give clone size only sometimes, using once, few, many, or a class for an expanded clone.

TRBJ2-1	TRBV28	NA	NA	CASSLPDRYNEQFF	TGTGCCAGCAGTTTGCCGGACAGATACAATGAGCAGTTCTTC
TRBJ2-1	TRBV10-3	NA	many	CAIRLSSANNEQFF	TGTGCCATCAGACTTTCTAGCGCAAACAATGAGCAGTTCTTC
TRBJ1-1	TRBV28	NA	few	CATRGNTEAFF	TGTGCCACCAGGGGCAACACTGAAGCTTTCTTT
TRBJ2-7	TRBV29-1	NA	many	CSARDGFSYEQYF	TGCAGCGCCAGGGACGGATTCTCCTACGAGCAGTACTTC
TRBJ2-1	TRBV6-2/TRBV6-3	TRBD2	few	CASRALPSGGSYNEQFF	TGTGCCAGCAGAGCTCTTCCTAGCGGGGGTTCCTACAATGAGCAGTTCTTC
TRBJ2-2	TRBV3-1	TRBD2	medium-sized	CASSSGSNTGELFF	TGTGCCAGCAGTAGCGGGAGTAACACCGGGGAGCTGTTTTTT
TRBJ1-1	TRBV7-9	NA	many	CASSLLGVPEAFF	TGTGCCAGCAGCTTACTTGGGGTCCCTGAAGCTTTCTTT
TRBJ2-7	TRBV3-1	TRBD2	many	CASSQRLTGKWVAGHEQYF	TGTGCCAGCAGCCAAAGGCTCACGGGAAAGTGGGTAGCGGGTCACGAGCAGTACTTC
TRBJ2-5	TRBV29-1	NA	many	CSVVGTSKTQYF	TGCAGCGTTGTCGGGACATCTAAGACCCAGTACTTC
TRBJ2-4	TRBV9	NA	many	CASSVGTGGPHQYF	TGTGCCAGCAGCGTCGGGACTGGGGGGCCCCACCAGTACTTC
TRBJ2-1	TRBV12-3/TRBV12-4	NA	many	CASSFGRVDVDEQFF	TGTGCCAGCAGTTTCGGCAGGGTGGATGTTGATGAGCAGTTCTTC